This T cell receptor (beta chain) was recorded in a study of human thymus T cells. CDR1 is SGHAT, CDR2 FQNNGV, per germline. CDR3 length equals 15 residues. V trimming: 1 base; J trimming: 0 bases; junction bases outside the gene matches: 0. Measured with immunoSEQ multiplex PCR; TCRdb has only the in-frame clones, and not every one. Of roughly 54,000 clones listed, approximately 95% are singletons. This TCR was recovered from a boy under two years old with a congenital heart defect but otherwise immunologically healthy. The chain has TRBV11-2 and TRBJ2-7; 10 positions agree with TRBD1. The material sequenced was blood. The CDR3, as DNA: TGTGCCAGCAGCTTAGGGACAGGGGGCTCCTACGAGCAGTACTTC. It is translated as CASSLGTGGSYEQYF.